This T cell receptor (beta chain) is drawn from a study of early T cells in non-severe SARS-CoV-2 infection. Individual cDNA molecules received unique molecular identifiers during library preparation. TCRdb reprocessed the 5' RACE reads with MiXCR, giving one entry per CDR3 protein. The sample includes about 56,000 distinct CDR3 sequences, 10% to 13% of them seen just once. Germline assignment: CDR1 SQVTM and CDR2 ANQGSEA. J gave up 2 bases and V 7 bases, and 6 bases lay outside the gene matches. The CDR3 has 16 residues. The clonotype comes from an adult who was a healthcare worker with PCR-confirmed SARS-CoV-2 infection or an uninfected control (not recorded which). The rearrangement joins TRBV29-1 to TRBJ2-6; 12 bases map to TRBD1. Sequenced: whole blood. CDR3 amino acids: CSARDRGLAGANVLTF. The CDR3 nucleotides are TGCAGCGCAAGGGACAGGGGGCTTGCTGGGGCCAACGTCCTGACTTTC.